Listed below are T cell receptor beta chains from one sample, sequenced in a study of blood T cell repertoires in COVID-19. Assay: immunoSEQ multiplex PCR; the TCRdb copy retains only in-frame clones and omits some. The sample yields approximately 210,000 clones, about 93% seen once. Sequencing was done on a sample of peripheral blood. Every receptor here comes from a man aged 30-40 years with COVID-19, enrolled during active disease. Each CDR3 is given with its conserved first and last residue. D genes are given only for firm matches. Rows may omit the clone size; those that give it use once, few, many or a size class.

size	V	D	J	length	CDR3	DNA
.	TRBV4-2	.	TRBJ1-5	13	CASSQDISQPQHF	TGTGCCAGCAGCCAAGATATCAGTCAGCCCCAGCATTTT
.	TRBV2	.	TRBJ1-3	15	CASRRDSGSGNTIYF	TGTGCCAGCAGAAGGGACTCAGGCTCTGGAAACACCATATATTTT
once	TRBV7-2	.	TRBJ1-5	14	CASSLVGGNQPQHF	TGTGCCAGCAGCTTAGTAGGGGGCAATCAGCCCCAGCATTTT
.	TRBV2	.	TRBJ2-5	15	CASSEFLAELGTQYF	TGTGCCAGCAGTGAATTCCTAGCCGAACTCGGGACCCAGTACTTC
.	TRBV6-2/TRBV6-3	TRBD1	TRBJ1-6	15	CASTPPGGGNSPLHF	TGTGCCAGCACCCCCCCAGGGGGCGGGAATTCACCCCTCCACTTT
.	TRBV6-5	TRBD1	TRBJ1-1	14	CASSYKGARTEAFF	TGTGCCAGCAGTTATAAGGGGGCTCGCACTGAAGCTTTCTTT
once	TRBV27	TRBD1	TRBJ1-2	16	CASSAGTGYGGYGYTF	TGTGCCAGCAGCGCGGGGACAGGGTACGGAGGGTATGGCTACACCTTC
.	TRBV6-5	TRBD1	TRBJ1-1	15	CASSPAWDRKTEAFF	TGTGCCAGCAGTCCGGCCTGGGACAGGAAAACTGAAGCTTTCTTT
.	TRBV5-1	.	TRBJ1-3	18	CASSLAPTGKSSGNTIYF	TGCGCCAGCAGCTTGGCGCCGACAGGCAAATCCTCTGGAAACACCATATATTTT
.	TRBV27	TRBD2	TRBJ2-1	17	CASEGRSGTSITGEQFF	TGTGCCAGCGAGGGTCGTTCCGGGACTAGTATTACCGGTGAGCAGTTCTTC
once	TRBV19	.	TRBJ1-4	17	CASSTTANTATNEKLFF	TGTGCCAGTAGTACGACAGCAAATACTGCAACTAATGAAAAACTGTTTTTT
.	TRBV29-1	TRBD1	TRBJ1-1	14	CSARDRGRNTEAFF	TGCAGCGCCCGGGACAGGGGGCGGAATACTGAAGCTTTCTTT
.	TRBV4-1	.	TRBJ2-1	14	CASSQHLAGNEQFF	TGCGCCAGCAGCCAGCACCTAGCTGGGAATGAGCAGTTCTTC
.	TRBV7-6	TRBD1	TRBJ2-1	16	CASSSGTGVSYNEQFF	TGTGCCAGCAGCTCGGGAACAGGGGTGTCCTACAATGAGCAGTTCTTC
.	TRBV5-1	.	TRBJ1-1	15	CASSLGRNMNTEAFF	TGCGCCAGCAGCTTGGGCAGAAACATGAACACTGAAGCTTTCTTT
.	TRBV13	TRBD1	TRBJ2-4	13	CASSLTGWNIQYF	TGTGCCAGCAGCTTGACAGGGTGGAACATTCAGTACTTC
once	TRBV7-6	.	TRBJ1-2	13	CASSSAGNYGYTF	TGTGCCAGCAGCTCGGCGGGGAACTATGGCTACACCTTC
.	TRBV9	.	TRBJ2-5	14	CASSVEGGLETQYF	TGTGCCAGCAGCGTGGAGGGGGGGCTCGAGACCCAGTACTTC
.	TRBV19	TRBD1	TRBJ2-5	13	CASMPGQGETQYF	TGTGCCAGTATGCCGGGACAGGGAGAGACCCAGTACTTC
.	TRBV5-1	.	TRBJ1-2	14	CASSLGQPRYGYTF	TGCGCCAGCAGCTTGGGGCAACCACGCTATGGCTACACCTTC
.	TRBV9	.	TRBJ1-6	14	CASSVQDWNSPLHF	TGTGCCAGCAGCGTTCAGGACTGGAACTCACCCCTCCACTTT
.	TRBV6-6	TRBD1	TRBJ1-1	13	CASTRDRYTEAFF	TGTGCCAGCACACGGGACAGATACACTGAAGCTTTCTTT
.	TRBV11-2	TRBD1	TRBJ1-4	13	CASRQGAGEKLFF	TGTGCCAGCAGGCAGGGGGCAGGTGAAAAACTGTTTTTT
.	TRBV4-2	.	TRBJ1-2	17	CASSQGEGQFFNYGYTF	TGTGCCAGCAGCCAAGGGGAGGGGCAGTTCTTTAACTATGGCTACACCTTC
.	TRBV6-5	.	TRBJ1-5	13	CASSYGGNQPQHF	TGTGCCAGCAGTTACGGGGGGAATCAGCCCCAGCATTTT
.	TRBV19	TRBD1	TRBJ1-4	14	CASSFQGAGEKLFF	TGTGCCAGTAGCTTCCAGGGGGCGGGTGAAAAACTGTTTTTT
.	TRBV7-4	TRBD1	TRBJ2-7	14	CASSFIQGTYEQYF	TGTGCCAGCAGCTTCATACAGGGGACCTACGAGCAGTACTTC
.	TRBV6-6	TRBD1	TRBJ2-7	14	CASSYGQGLSEQYF	TGTGCCAGCAGTTACGGACAGGGCTTGAGCGAGCAGTACTTC
.	TRBV29-1	.	TRBJ1-2	12	CSVELGAEGYTF	TGCAGCGTTGAACTGGGGGCAGAGGGCTACACCTTC
.	TRBV9	.	TRBJ2-7	14	CASSPLGSSYEQYF	TGTGCCAGCAGCCCACTGGGGAGCTCCTACGAGCAGTACTTC